This TCR beta chain was sequenced during a study of blood T cell repertoires in COVID-19. In the original workflow: Reference gene primer amplification gave nucleated cell count estimates. Generated by immunoSEQ multiplex PCR, the TCRdb table keeps only in-frame clones and is missing some. That table furnishes V, J and clone size, whereas the DNA furnished D and trimming. The sample lists some 160,000 clones, 84% occurring once. Germline V gene lookup returns CDR1 SGHRS and CDR2 YFSETQ. The CDR3 is made up of 13 amino acids. Trimming took 5 bases from V and 2 from J, leaving 10 bases between them. The sequenced material came from peripheral blood. The sequence was obtained from a man aged 65 to 85 with active or convalescent COVID-19. The chain joins TRBV5-1 to TRBJ1-1; no reliable D call. The DNA of the CDR3 is TGCGCCAGCAGAAGAGGAGAAAACACTGAAGCTTTCTTT. Amino acid sequence: CASRRGENTEAFF.